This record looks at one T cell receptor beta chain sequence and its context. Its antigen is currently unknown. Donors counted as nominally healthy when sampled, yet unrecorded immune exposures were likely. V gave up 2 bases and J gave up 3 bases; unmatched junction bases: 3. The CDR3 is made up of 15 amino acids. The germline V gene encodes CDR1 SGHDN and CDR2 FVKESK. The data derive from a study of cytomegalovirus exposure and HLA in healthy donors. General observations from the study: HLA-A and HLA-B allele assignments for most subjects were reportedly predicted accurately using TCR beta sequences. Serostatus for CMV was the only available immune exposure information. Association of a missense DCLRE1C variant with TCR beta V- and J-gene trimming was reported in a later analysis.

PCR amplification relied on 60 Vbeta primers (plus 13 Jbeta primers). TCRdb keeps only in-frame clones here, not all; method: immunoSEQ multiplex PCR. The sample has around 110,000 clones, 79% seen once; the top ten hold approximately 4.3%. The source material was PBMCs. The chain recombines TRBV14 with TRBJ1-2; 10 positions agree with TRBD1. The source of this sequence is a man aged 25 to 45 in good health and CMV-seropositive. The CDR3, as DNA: TGTGCCAGCAGCCAACGGACAGGGGGGGACTATGGCTACACCTTC. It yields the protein CASSQRTGGDYGYTF.